This is a list of T cell receptor beta chains from one sample in a study of cytomegalovirus exposure and HLA in healthy donors. TCRdb's copy holds only in-frame clones and misses some; the assay was immunoSEQ multiplex PCR. The sample yields 55,000 to 75,000 clones, approximately 74% seen once. Source material: PBMCs. These receptors were collected from a man aged 35 to 55 in good health and CMV-seropositive. CDR3s include the opening cysteine and the closing phenylalanine or tryptophan. A D gene is named only where the DNA matches it firmly. The listing skips clone size in some rows; elsewhere it reads once, few, many or a size class.

j_call d_call clone_size v_call cdr3_nt cdr3_aa
TRBJ1-1 - - TRBV13 TGTGCCAGCAGCAACCGGGATGGTGGCCCTGAAGCTTTCTTT CASSNRDGGPEAFF
TRBJ2-2 TRBD1 - TRBV5-1 TGCGCCAGCAGCTCCGGACAGGGCAACACCGGGGAGCTGTTTTTT CASSSGQGNTGELFF
TRBJ2-7 - few TRBV7-7 TGTGCTAGCAGCTTAGGGGAGTCCTACGAGCAGTACTTC CASSLGESYEQYF
TRBJ2-3 TRBD2 - TRBV6-6 TGTGCCAGCAGTTCGACTAGCGGGGGGCGGGATACGCAGTATTTT CASSSTSGGRDTQYF
TRBJ2-7 - - TRBV6-5 TGTGCCAGCAGTTATACGACTGGCGAGCAGTACTTC CASSYTTGEQYF
TRBJ2-3 TRBD2 - TRBV4-2 TGTGCCAGCAGCCATGGCGGGAGTGTGCCAGATACGCAGTATTTT CASSHGGSVPDTQYF
TRBJ1-2 - - TRBV6-1 TGTGCCAGCAGTGAAAGGTTTGGCGGCTATGGCTACACCTTC CASSERFGGYGYTF
TRBJ1-2 - few TRBV4-1 TGTGCCAGCAGCCAAGAAATCTTCGGCTACACCTTC CASSQEIFGYTF
TRBJ2-3 TRBD2 - TRBV4-3 TGCGCCAGCAGCCAAACTAGCGGGGGGACCGGGGATACGCAGTATTTT CASSQTSGGTGDTQYF
TRBJ2-7 - - TRBV13 TGTGCCAGCAGCTTAAGCAGGGCCTACGAGCAGTACTTC CASSLSRAYEQYF
TRBJ1-3 - - TRBV19 TGTGCCAGTAGTACCGGGGAGAGCTCTGGAAACACCATATATTTT CASSTGESSGNTIYF
TRBJ2-7 - - TRBV5-6 TGTGCCAGCAGCTCGCCGGGGGCCTACGAGCAGTACTTC CASSSPGAYEQYF
TRBJ2-1 TRBD2 - TRBV30 TGTGCCTGGAAGGGGACTAGCGGTGATCGTGAGCAGTTCTTC CAWKGTSGDREQFF
TRBJ1-1 TRBD1 - TRBV30 TGTGCCAGACACAGGGGCACTGAAGCTTTCTTT CARHRGTEAFF
TRBJ2-7 - - TRBV7-9 TGTGCCAGCAGCTCGTTAACAGGGTGGAGCTCCTACGAGCAGTACTTC CASSSLTGWSSYEQYF
TRBJ1-1 - - TRBV30 TGTGCCTGGAGTGTTATGGGTGGAGGATTCACTGAAGCTTTCTTT CAWSVMGGGFTEAFF
TRBJ1-1 - - TRBV2 TGTGCCAGCAGCCGTAGGGGCCGCCTCTCCTTT CASSRRGRLSF
TRBJ1-5 TRBD1 - TRBV5-8 TGTGCCAGCAGCCTTAGACAGGGGTTGAATCAGCCCCAGCATTTT CASSLRQGLNQPQHF
TRBJ2-1 TRBD2 - TRBV2 TGTGCCAGCAGTGTGGGCCTAGCGGGGGGGCGTCAGTTCTTC CASSVGLAGGRQFF
TRBJ1-5 - - TRBV4-3 TGCGCCAGCAGCCAAGTCATATCAGGTTCAGGCAATCAGCCCCAGCATTTT CASSQVISGSGNQPQHF
TRBJ2-2 TRBD2 - TRBV19 TGTGCCAGTAGTACGACTAGCGGCGGGGAGCTGTTTTTT CASSTTSGGELFF
TRBJ1-1 - few TRBV30 TGTGCCTGGAGTGCCCCGACGTGGGGCCTGAATGCGGCTTTCTTT CAWSAPTWGLNAAFF
TRBJ2-1 TRBD2 few TRBV28 TGTGCCAGCAGTCCTCAACTAGCGGGAGTAGCGGGGCAGTTCTTC CASSPQLAGVAGQFF
TRBJ2-7 TRBD2 - TRBV19 TGTGCCAGTAGTCCTCGACTAGCGGGAGTTTCCTACGAGCAGTACTTC CASSPRLAGVSYEQYF
TRBJ2-1 TRBD2 - TRBV2 TGTGCCAGCAGAGGGCGGGGGGGCCCCTATGAGCAGTTCTTC CASRGRGGPYEQFF
TRBJ1-5 - few TRBV7-6 TGTGCCAGCAGCTTAAAGTCGGGTAGCAATCAGCCCCAGCATTTT CASSLKSGSNQPQHF
TRBJ2-3 TRBD2 - TRBV11-2 TGTGCCAGCAGCGGCGGACTAGCGGTATCAACGCAGTATTTT CASSGGLAVSTQYF
TRBJ2-7 TRBD2 many TRBV4-2 TGTGCCTCAAGCCCGAAGGAACTAGCGGGACCTAAATCCTACGAGCAGTACTTC CASSPKELAGPKSYEQYF
TRBJ1-1 TRBD1 - TRBV19 TGTGCCAGTCACAGGGGGACTGAAGCTTTCTTT CASHRGTEAFF
TRBJ2-7 - few TRBV12-5 TGTGCTAGTGGTTTGGCCGGGACACGAACCTACGAGCAGTACTTC CASGLAGTRTYEQYF
TRBJ2-1 TRBD2 - TRBV27 TGTGCCAGCAGTCCAAGGACTAGCGGGAGAGGTGAGCAGTTCTTC CASSPRTSGRGEQFF
TRBJ1-2 - - TRBV29-1 TGCAGCGTGTTAACCCCCCCGACGGGGGACGCCTATGGCTACACCTTC CSVLTPPTGDAYGYTF
TRBJ2-3 TRBD2 - TRBV23-1 TGCGCCAGCAGTCAATCGAAGGAGACTAGCGGGGGGCCTGGCACAGATACGCAGTATTTT CASSQSKETSGGPGTDTQYF
TRBJ2-3 - - TRBV6-5 TGTGCCAGCAGTACCCCTAGCACGGATACGCAGTATTTT CASSTPSTDTQYF
TRBJ2-1 TRBD2 few TRBV10-2 TGCGCCAGCAGTGGATCTGGCAGGGCGGGGGGCGAAGGGTACAATGAGCAGTTCTTC CASSGSGRAGGEGYNEQFF